The 18 T cell receptor beta chains given below trace back to one sample, sequenced in a study of CD8+ T cells in alopecia areata. The authors sorted CD4+ cells into CD25+CD127- cells for roughly five patients. After isolation, RNA underwent reverse transcription to generate cDNA as the sequencing template. Clones were sequenced by immunoSEQ multiplex PCR, and TCRdb holds only the in-frame ones, with some missing. The sample yields 37,000 or so clones, 45% to 70% seen once. The specimen was CD4+ Tregs sorted from blood. These receptors all stem from a human donor with alopecia areata.

This clone has a handful of counts. The rearrangement joins TRBV5-4 to TRBJ1-2; tentatively, D is TRBD1 (6 bases). V lost 4 bases to trimming and J lost 4 bases, with 26 bases between them. The CDR3 runs 18 residues. Germline V gives CDR1 SGHNT, CDR2 YYREEE (reference sequence). CDR3 DNA sequence: TGTGCCAGCAGCCCCCTAGACTGGGGGCGTGGAACTTTCTATGGCTACACCTTC. Translated: CASSPLDWGRGTFYGYTF.

This clone was counted only a few times. The chain combines TRBV21-1 with TRBJ2-1; TRBD2 is taken as the D call from the table, unchecked against the DNA. TRBV21-1 is termed a pseudogene. The CDR3 is 14 residues long. CDR3 protein: CASSANVRNNEQFF. In DNA form, the CDR3 reads TGTGCCAGCAGCGCCAACGTGCGAAACAATGAGCAGTTCTTC.

This chain links TRBV29-1 with TRBJ2-7, with 7 bases fitting TRBD2. In germline, CDR1 is SQVTM, CDR2 ANQGSEA. Losses at the gene ends were 2 bases for V and 5 bases for J; bases not matched to a gene: 3. The CDR3 contains 12 residues. The CDR3 sequence: CSVETGGDEQYF. The CDR3 DNA is TGCAGCGTTGAAACGGGAGGCGACGAGCAGTACTTC.

This clone was picked up one time. J is TRBJ2-7 and V is TRBV5-1, with D unresolved. The CDR3 is made up of 14 amino acids. Germline V gene data show CDR1 as SGHRS and CDR2 as YFSETQ. Trimming removed 0 bases at V and 3 bases at J, with 10 bases between. This CDR3 reads CASSLGAAYYEQYF. CDR3 in DNA: TGCGCCAGCAGCTTGGGCGCAGCCTACTACGAGCAGTACTTC.

The chain has TRBV4-1 and TRBJ2-2, with TRBD1 matching 11 bases. The V gene's germline CDR1 is MGHRA and CDR2 YSYEKL. This CDR3 region has 17 residues. V lost 4 bases and J lost 1; bases outside the gene matches: 5. CDR3 bases: TGCGCCAGCAGCCTTGGGGGGACAGGGGGGAACACCGGGGAGCTGTTTTTT. It codes for CASSLGGTGGNTGELFF.

This rearrangement joins TRBV7-9 to TRBJ1-1; tentatively, D is TRBD1 (6 bases). Per germline, CDR1 SEHNR and CDR2 FQNEAQ (reference sequence). Trimming stripped 6 bases from V and 2 bases from J, with 7 bases between. CDR3 length equals 12 residues. CDR3 in amino acids: CASRGGNTEAFF. The CDR3 DNA is TGTGCCAGCAGAGGGGGTAACACTGAAGCTTTCTTT.

This clone turned up a few times. The chain is built from TRBV10-3 and TRBJ2-1; 8 nucleotides match TRBD1. V lost 3 bases to trimming and J lost 4 bases; unmatched junction nucleotides: 8. CDR1 is ENHRY and CDR2 is SYGVKD in the germline V gene. This CDR3 is built from 16 residues. The CDR3 region has the DNA TGTGCCATCAGTGACGAACAGGGGGAACCTTACAATGAGCAGTTCTTC. This encodes CAISDEQGEPYNEQFF.

V is TRBV6-5 and J is TRBJ2-3; tentatively, D is TRBD1 (6 bases). The germline V and J ends were trimmed by 4 bases and 5 bases, with 10 bases remaining between them. This CDR3 spans 13 amino acids. Germline V CDR1 and CDR2: MNHEY, SVGAGI. The CDR3, as DNA: TGTGCCAGCAGTTCCACAGGGCTAGATACGCAGTATTTT. Its protein product is CASSSTGLDTQYF.

This clone appeared a few times. The V and J genes are TRBV7-2 and TRBJ1-2; no firm D call. Germline V gene data show CDR1 as SGHTA and CDR2 as FQGNSA. The CDR3 has 15 amino acids. The ends were cut back, 1 base at V and 0 bases at J, with 9 bases in the middle. The CDR3 DNA reads TGTGCCAGCAGCTTAGGGGGATTTACTAACTATGGCTACACCTTC. Translated: CASSLGGFTNYGYTF.

This clone came up a few times. The chain links TRBV4-3 to TRBJ2-2; D unresolved. The V gene's germline CDR1 is LGHNA and CDR2 YSLEER. This CDR3 is 16 amino acids long. Deletions cut 1 base from V and 5 bases from J, with 14 bases between. For the CDR3, the DNA is TGCGCCAGCAGCCAAGTCCTCCGATTAGGAACCGGGGAGCTGTTTTTT. Translated: CASSQVLRLGTGELFF.

The V gene is TRBV28, the J gene TRBJ1-5; D may be TRBD1 (6 bases). Germline values: CDR1 MDHEN, CDR2 SYDVKM. V was cut by 6 bases and J by 11 bases, with 11 bases left in between. The CDR3 consists of 11 residues. Here the CDR3 reads CASSRGSAQHF. The CDR3 coding sequence is TGTGCCAGCAGCAGGGGTTCTGCCCAGCATTTT. The full variable domain, with the rest looked up from reference TRBV28 and TRBJ1-5, is DVKVTQSSRYLVKRTGEKVFLECVQDMDHENMFWYRQDPGLGLRLIYFSYDVKMKEKGDIPEGYSVSREKKERFSLILESASTNQTSMYLCASSRGSAQHFGDGTRLSIL.

This clone was seen a single time. The chain joins TRBV30 to TRBJ2-1, with 7 bases matching TRBD2. CDR3 length: 17 amino acids. The V segment lost 0 bases and the J segment 4 bases; nucleotides outside the gene matches: 12. Per germline, CDR1 GTSNPN and CDR2 SVGIG (reference sequence). The CDR3 loop reads CAWSVVGGRKNYNEQFF. CDR3 coding DNA: TGTGCCTGGAGTGTAGTCGGGGGGAGAAAAAATTACAATGAGCAGTTCTTC.

This clone was seen a few times. The chain couples TRBV7-2 to TRBJ1-2; D ambiguous. CDR1 SGHTA and CDR2 FQGNSA come from the germline V gene. CDR3 length: 15 residues. V gave up 2 bases and J gave up 1 base, with 11 bases separating them. Here the CDR3 DNA reads TGTGCCAGCAGCTTACGAGCGGGGAGTAACTATGGCTACACCTTC. Residues: CASSLRAGSNYGYTF. Full variable domain (missing parts from reference TRBV7-2 and TRBJ1-2): GAGVSQSPSNKVTEKGKDVELRCDPISGHTALYWYRQSLGQGLEFLIYFQGNSAPDKSGLPSDRFSAERTGGSVSTLTIQRTQQEDSAVYLCASSLRAGSNYGYTFGSGTRLTVV.

This clone is judged medium-sized. V and J are TRBV10-3 and TRBJ1-5; D is possibly TRBD1 (6 bases). Trimming removed 7 bases at V and 5 bases at J, with 12 bases between. Germline values: CDR1 ENHRY, CDR2 SYGVKD. The CDR3 sequence is 13 residues long. CDR3 residues: CAIKQGADQPQHF. In DNA, the CDR3 is TGTGCCATCAAACAGGGCGCGGATCAGCCCCAGCATTTT.

V and J are TRBV28 and TRBJ1-2; tentatively, D is TRBD1 (5 bases). The CDR3 has 16 amino acids. Germline assignment: CDR1 MDHEN and CDR2 SYDVKM. The V end lost 4 bases, the J end lost 8 bases, and 23 bases lay between the germline ends. The CDR3 region is CASSSRSIRDFRGYTF. The DNA for the CDR3 is TGTGCCAGCAGTTCACGCTCCATCCGGGACTTTAGGGGCTACACCTTC.

This clone was observed a few times. The J gene is TRBJ2-5, the V gene TRBV5-1, with 10 bases aligning to TRBD2. Losses at the gene ends were 0 bases for V and 5 bases for J; bases not matched to a gene: 10. Germline-derived CDR1 and CDR2 are SGHRS and YFSETQ. The CDR3 is 17 residues long. As DNA, the CDR3 is TGCGCCAGCAGCTTGGGGCTAGCGGGGGTCTTGGTGGAGACCCAGTACTTC. It specifies CASSLGLAGVLVETQYF. The full variable domain, with the rest looked up from reference TRBV5-1 and TRBJ2-5, is KAGVTQTPRYLIKTRGQQVTLSCSPISGHRSVSWYQQTPGQGLQFLFEYFSETQRNKGNFPGRFSGRQFSNSRSEMNVSTLELGDSALYLCASSLGLAGVLVETQYFGPGTRLLVL.

V usage is TRBV19 and J usage is TRBJ2-2; TRBD1 is a possible D gene (6 bases). The length of the CDR3 is 17 residues. In germline, CDR1 is LNHDA, CDR2 SQIVND (reference sequence). V lost 5 bases to trimming and J lost 2 bases, with 18 bases between them. The CDR3 region has the DNA TGTGCCAGTAGTGCCTTCGACAGGATCCGAAACACCGGGGAGCTGTTTTTT. Residues: CASSAFDRIRNTGELFF.

V gene TRBV4-2 combines with J gene TRBJ1-2; the D is unclear. Germline V gene data show CDR1 as LGHNA and CDR2 as YNFKEQ. Trimming cost V 0 bases and J 13 bases, with 15 bases left between them. This CDR3 is 13 amino acids long. The CDR3 region is CASSQDVSGRRTF. Written as DNA, the CDR3 is TGTGCCAGCAGCCAAGATGTTTCCGGCAGGCGCACCTTC.